This T cell receptor (beta chain) was recorded in a study of blood T cell repertoires in COVID-19. Study context: The United States, Italy and Spain supplied acute and convalescent COVID-19 samples. PBMCs, B-cell-depleted T cells, or T cells provided the cDNA or gDNA that made up the material.

Assay: immunoSEQ multiplex PCR; the TCRdb copy retains only in-frame clones and omits some. The table lists about 240,000 clones, more than 75% of them singletons. With 5 bases removed from V and 1 base from J, the gap between germline ends came to 18 bases. This CDR3 has 16 amino acids. Germline CDR1 and CDR2: SGHVS and FNYEAQ. This clone was found a few times. The rearrangement joins TRBV7-6 to TRBJ2-7; weak D call: TRBD1 (6 bases). Sequenced sample: peripheral blood. The receptor was isolated from a man older than 75 with acute or convalescent COVID-19. The CDR3 DNA follows: TGTGCCAGCAGCCTCCTCGAACAGGGAAGGTCCTACGAGCAGTACTTC. It translates to CASSLLEQGRSYEQYF.